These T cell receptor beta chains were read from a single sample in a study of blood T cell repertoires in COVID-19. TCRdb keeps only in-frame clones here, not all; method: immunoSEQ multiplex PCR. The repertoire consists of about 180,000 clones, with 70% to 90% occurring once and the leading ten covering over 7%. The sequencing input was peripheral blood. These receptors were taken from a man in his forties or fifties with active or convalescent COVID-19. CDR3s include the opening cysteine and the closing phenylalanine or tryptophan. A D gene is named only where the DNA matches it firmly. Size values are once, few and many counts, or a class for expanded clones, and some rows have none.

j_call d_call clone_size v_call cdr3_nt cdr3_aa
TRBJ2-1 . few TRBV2 TGTGCCAGCAGTGATGGCAGGACTTACAATGAGCAGTTCTTC CASSDGRTYNEQFF
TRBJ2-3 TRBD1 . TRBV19 TGTGCCAGTACTAATAAGGGAGGGGACAGGGGGTTGTCTATAGATACGCAGTATTTT CASTNKGGDRGLSIDTQYF
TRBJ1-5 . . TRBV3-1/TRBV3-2 TGTGCCAGCAGCCAAGATACAACAGATCAGCCCCAGCATTTT CASSQDTTDQPQHF
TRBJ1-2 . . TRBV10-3 TGTGCCATCAGGGATGGACAGTCTGGCTACACCTTC CAIRDGQSGYTF
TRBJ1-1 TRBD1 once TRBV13 TGTGCCAGCAGCTTAGAGGGACAGCTTCTTGACCAAGCTTTCTTT CASSLEGQLLDQAFF
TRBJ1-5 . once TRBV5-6 TGTGCCAGCAGCTTCCAGAATCAGCCCCAGCATTTT CASSFQNQPQHF
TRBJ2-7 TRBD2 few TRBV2 TGTGCCAGCAGTGAAGCGGACCCCTGGCTAGCGGGGGGCTACGAGCAGTACTTC CASSEADPWLAGGYEQYF
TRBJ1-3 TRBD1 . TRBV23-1 TGCGCCAGCAGTCAACCCTCGACAGGGGACTCTATATATTTT CASSQPSTGDSIYF
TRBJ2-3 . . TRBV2 TGTGCCAGCAGTCCTCGGCGGGTTTCAGATACGCAGTATTTT CASSPRRVSDTQYF
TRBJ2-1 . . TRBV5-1 TGCGCCAGCAGCTCAACCGTGACTACTTACAATGAGCAGTTCTTC CASSSTVTTYNEQFF
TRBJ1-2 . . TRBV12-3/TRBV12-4 TGTGCCAGCAGTTATTCCCCATGGGCTGGCTACACCTTC CASSYSPWAGYTF
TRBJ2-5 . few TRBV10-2 TGCGCCAGCAGCGTGGCAGGTGATGGCCAAGAGACCCAGTACTTC CASSVAGDGQETQYF
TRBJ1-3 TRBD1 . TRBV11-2 TGTGCCAGCAGCCAGGACAGGGGTGGAAACACCATATATTTT CASSQDRGGNTIYF
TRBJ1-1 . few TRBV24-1 TGTGCCACCAGGTCCCAGAACACTGAAGCTTTCTTT CATRSQNTEAFF
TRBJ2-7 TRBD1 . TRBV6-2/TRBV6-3 TGTGCCAGCAGTTACTCCGGGACAGCCCCCTACGAGCAGTACTTC CASSYSGTAPYEQYF
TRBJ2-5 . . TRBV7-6 TGTGCCAGCAGCTTACGGGGCGGGAAAGAGACCCAGTACTTC CASSLRGGKETQYF
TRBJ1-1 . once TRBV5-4 TGTGCCAGCAGCCCAAACCGCGGGGTAGAGACTGAAGCTTTCTTT CASSPNRGVETEAFF
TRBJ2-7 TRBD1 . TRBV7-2 TGTGCCAGCAGCACCCTACAGGGGTCCATCCCCTACGAGCAGTACTTC CASSTLQGSIPYEQYF
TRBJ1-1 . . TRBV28 TGTGCCAGCAGTTTAGCAGGGGCCGTGAACACTGAAGCTTTCTTT CASSLAGAVNTEAFF
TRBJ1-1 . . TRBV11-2 TGTGCCAGCAGCTCCGGACTTGGGGGGACTGAAGCTTTCTTT CASSSGLGGTEAFF
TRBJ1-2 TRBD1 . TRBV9 TGTGCCAGCAGCGGTAGGGGACAGCCTGACTATGGCTACACCTTC CASSGRGQPDYGYTF
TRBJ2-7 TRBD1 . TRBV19 TGTGCCAGTAGTGTACAGGGGGAGTCCTACGAGCAGTACTTC CASSVQGESYEQYF
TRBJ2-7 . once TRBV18 TGTGCCAGCTCACCACAAACAGGGCGAACCTACGAGCAGTACTTC CASSPQTGRTYEQYF
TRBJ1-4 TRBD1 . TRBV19 TGTGCCAGTAGGGACAGGGGGTCTGTGTTTTTT CASRDRGSVFF
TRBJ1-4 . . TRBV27 TGTGCCAGCAGTTCACTAGCTAATGAAAAACTGTTTTTT CASSSLANEKLFF
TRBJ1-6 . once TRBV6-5 TGTGCCAGCAGGGAGGCGAATTCACCCCTCCACTTT CASREANSPLHF
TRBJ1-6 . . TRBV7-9 TGTGCCGGCACTCAGGGTAATAATTCACCCCTCCACTTT CAGTQGNNSPLHF
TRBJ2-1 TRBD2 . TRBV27 TGTGCCAGCAGTTTACTCGGGACTAGCGGGAGTGATGAGCAGTTCTTC CASSLLGTSGSDEQFF
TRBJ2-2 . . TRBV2 TGTGCCAGCAGTGATGGGGGGGCTAGGACCGGGGAGCTGTTTTTT CASSDGGARTGELFF
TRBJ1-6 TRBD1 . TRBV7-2 TGTGCCAGCAGCCCCCAGGGGGGTACGGGACGTTCACCCCTCCACTTT CASSPQGGTGRSPLHF
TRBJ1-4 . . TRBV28 TGTGCCAGCAGAGAAGGGGATCTTGCAACTAATGAAAAACTGTTTTTT CASREGDLATNEKLFF
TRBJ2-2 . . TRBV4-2 TGTGCCAGCAGCCCGCGACAGACCGGGGAGCTGTTTTTT CASSPRQTGELFF
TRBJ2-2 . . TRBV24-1 TGTGCCACCAGTGATGCCGGGACATACACCGGGGAGCTGTTTTTT CATSDAGTYTGELFF
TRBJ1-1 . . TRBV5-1 TGCGCCAGCAGCTCGCAGGCAATGAACACTGAAGCTTTCTTT CASSSQAMNTEAFF
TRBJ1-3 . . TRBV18 TGTGCCAGCTCACTTGTGACGGAGTCTGGAAACACCATATATTTT CASSLVTESGNTIYF
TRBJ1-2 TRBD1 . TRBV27 TGTGCCAGCAGTTACCTCGACAGGGTAATGGCCTACACCTTC CASSYLDRVMAYTF
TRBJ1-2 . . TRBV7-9 TGTGCCAGCAGCCCTCAAACAACCGTCGGAGATGGCTACACCTTC CASSPQTTVGDGYTF